Shown below are 10 T cell receptor beta chains from a single sample sequenced in a study of blood T cell repertoires in COVID-19. Generated by immunoSEQ multiplex PCR, the TCRdb table keeps only in-frame clones and is missing some. The sample has 240,000 or so clones, approximately 83% seen once. What was sequenced was PBMCs or T cells enriched from blood (not recorded which). The receptors stem from a woman aged 40 to 50 with acute COVID-19.

This clone has more than one count but fewer than ten. The chain recombines TRBV10-1 with TRBJ1-1; D possibly corresponds to TRBD1 (6 bases). CDR3 length: 18 amino acids. Germline V lookup: CDR1 WNHNN, CDR2 SYGVQD (reference sequence). V shed 6 bases and J shed 3 bases, with 26 bases lying between them. The CDR3 DNA reads TGCGCCAGCAGCGAAACCCGGGACATTAAAAAGAGGGACACTGAAGCTTTCTTT. Translating it yields CASSETRDIKKRDTEAFF.

The J gene is TRBJ2-2, the V gene TRBV27; maybe TRBD2 (5 bases). Germline V lookup: CDR1 MNHEY, CDR2 SMNVEV (reference sequence). This CDR3 region has 14 residues. Trimming left V 2 bases short and J 1 base short, with 5 bases between. CDR3 bases: TGTGCCAGCAGTTTACGGGGGAACACCGGGGAGCTGTTTTTT. It translates to CASSLRGNTGELFF.

The genes are TRBV4-1 and TRBJ2-3; D is perhaps TRBD2 (6 bases). CDR3 length: 17 amino acids. Between the trimmed V and J ends, which lost 0 bases and 1 base, there was a span of 14 bases. Germline loops: CDR1 MGHRA, CDR2 YSYEKL. The CDR3 sequence is CASSQDFRGTGTDTQYF. Here the CDR3 DNA reads TGCGCCAGCAGCCAAGATTTTCGCGGGACCGGCACAGATACGCAGTATTTT.

The V gene is TRBV27, the J gene TRBJ2-3; D is possibly TRBD2 (5 bases). This CDR3 has 16 amino acids. CDR1 and CDR2 (germline): MNHEY, SMNVEV (reference sequence). V lost 10 bases and J lost 3, with 23 bases in between. The CDR3 sequence is CATADLDFLSTDTQYF. The DNA of the CDR3 is TGTGCCACTGCGGACTTGGACTTCCTCTCGACAGATACGCAGTATTTT.

The chain employs TRBV5-8 and TRBJ1-1; D possibly corresponds to TRBD1 (5 bases). Germline V gives CDR1 SGHTS, CDR2 YDEGEE. The CDR3 length is 15 residues. V lost 1 base and J lost 0, with 10 bases in between. CDR3 in amino acids: CASSLYGHLNTEAFF. The CDR3 DNA follows: TGTGCCAGCAGCTTGTATGGACACCTGAACACTGAAGCTTTCTTT. The complete variable domain, with remaining parts taken from reference TRBV5-8 and TRBJ1-1, reads EAGVTQSPTHLIKTRGQQATLRCSPISGHTSVYWYQQALGLGLQFLLWYDEGEERNRGNFPPRFSGRQFPNYSSELNVNALELEDSALYLCASSLYGHLNTEAFFGQGTRLTVV.

V usage is TRBV5-1 and J usage is TRBJ2-1; 8 bases line up with TRBD2. This CDR3 region has 14 residues. The V segment lost 4 bases and the J segment 9 bases; nucleotides outside the gene matches: 9. Germline CDR1 is SGHRS and CDR2 is YFSETQ. In DNA form, the CDR3 reads TGCGCCAGCAGCCCCTCGACTAGCGTTCCTGAGCAGTTCTTC. It encodes CASSPSTSVPEQFF.

This rearrangement joins TRBV7-9 to TRBJ1-6, with D possibly TRBD1 on 5 matching bases. V lost 1 base, J lost 12 bases, and 10 bases lay in between. There are 13 residues in the CDR3. From germline, CDR1 is SEHNR and CDR2 FQNEAQ (reference sequence). CDR3 sequence reads: CASSLGGDGPLHF. DNA of the CDR3: TGTGCCAGCAGCTTAGGGGGGGACGGACCCCTCCACTTT. The complete variable domain, with remaining parts taken from reference TRBV7-9 and TRBJ1-6, reads DTGVSQNPRHKITKRGQNVTFRCDPISEHNRLYWYRQTLGQGPEFLTYFQNEAQLEKSRLLSDRFSAERPKGSFSTLEIQRTEQGDSAMYLCASSLGGDGPLHFGNGTRLTVT.

The V gene is TRBV4-1, the J gene TRBJ2-7; TRBD2 matches 7 bases. Germline CDR1 and CDR2: MGHRA and YSYEKL. CDR3 length: 14 amino acids. Trimming took 4 bases from V and 3 from J; bases not matched to a gene: 6. For the CDR3, the DNA is TGCGCCAGCAGCCCGACGACTAGCTACTACGAGCAGTACTTC. Its translation is CASSPTTSYYEQYF.

The V gene is TRBV27, the J gene TRBJ2-3; perhaps TRBD2 as D (6 bases). Trimming pared 3 bases from V and 0 bases from J, leaving 10 bases between. The CDR3 sequence is 15 residues long. The germline V gene has CDR1 MNHEY and CDR2 SMNVEV (reference sequence). CDR3 region: CASSLWAGSTDTQYF. DNA of the CDR3: TGTGCCAGCAGTTTGTGGGCGGGAAGCACAGATACGCAGTATTTT.

This sequence joins TRBV11-2 and TRBJ1-6; the D is unclear. V was cut by 0 bases and J by 8 bases, with 8 bases left in between. Germline CDR1 is SGHAT and CDR2 is FQNNGV. CDR3 size: 14 residues. The CDR3 protein is CASSLEPVYSPLHF. Here the CDR3 DNA reads TGTGCCAGCAGCTTAGAGCCAGTTTATTCACCCCTCCACTTT.